This T cell receptor beta chain appears in the sequencing data of a study of T and B cells in COVID-19 patients. The overall study: COVID-19 patients gave peripheral blood either during active infection or after recovery. Study-wide results and limits: Exclusive to the recovered cohort were thousands of TCR clusters, a few dozen of them with low generation probability. Symptomatic-phase blood samples from mildly ill patients and early samples from severe cases were scarce. Patients with COVID-19 reportedly showed strongly skewed T cell receptor beta variable and joining gene usage.

This clonotype ranks as medium-sized. Its specificity is unknown. TRB was amplified from about 260-540 ng of blood genomic DNA. BIOMED2 TRB-A/B primer pools were used in multiplex TRB PCR. TCRdb processed the multiplex PCR reads anew with MiXCR; each CDR3 protein has one entry. The data contain 3,300 or so distinct CDR3 sequences, 20% to 25% of them seen just once; the ten biggest clones take up about 19%. The sequencing sample was made of blood. This sequence was found in a human donor with active COVID-19.

The CDR3: CASSPNPSGPTDTQYF. As DNA, the CDR3 is TGTGCCAGCAGCCCGAATCCGAGTGGGCCAACAGATACGCAGTATTTT. V usage is TRBV7-6 and J usage is TRBJ2-3; D is unresolved. V lost 5 bases to trimming and J lost 3 bases, with 18 bases between them. The CDR3 runs to 16 residues. Germline CDR1 SGHVS, CDR2 FNYEAQ.